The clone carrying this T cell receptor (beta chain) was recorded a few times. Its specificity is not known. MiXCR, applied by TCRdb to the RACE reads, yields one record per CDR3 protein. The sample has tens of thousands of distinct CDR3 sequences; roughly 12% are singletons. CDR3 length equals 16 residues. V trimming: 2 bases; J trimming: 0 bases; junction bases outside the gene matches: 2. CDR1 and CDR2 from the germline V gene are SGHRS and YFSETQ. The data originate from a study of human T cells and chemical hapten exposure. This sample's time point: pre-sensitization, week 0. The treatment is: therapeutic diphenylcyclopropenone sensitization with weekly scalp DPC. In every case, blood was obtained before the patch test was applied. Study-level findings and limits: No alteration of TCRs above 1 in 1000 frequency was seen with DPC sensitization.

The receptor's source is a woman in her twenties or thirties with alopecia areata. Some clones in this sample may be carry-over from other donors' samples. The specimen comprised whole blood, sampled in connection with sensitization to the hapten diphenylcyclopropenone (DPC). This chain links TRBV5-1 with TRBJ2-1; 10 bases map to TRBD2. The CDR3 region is CASSLGTSASYNEQFF. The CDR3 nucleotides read TGCGCCAGCAGCTTAGGGACTAGCGCCTCCTACAATGAGCAGTTCTTC.